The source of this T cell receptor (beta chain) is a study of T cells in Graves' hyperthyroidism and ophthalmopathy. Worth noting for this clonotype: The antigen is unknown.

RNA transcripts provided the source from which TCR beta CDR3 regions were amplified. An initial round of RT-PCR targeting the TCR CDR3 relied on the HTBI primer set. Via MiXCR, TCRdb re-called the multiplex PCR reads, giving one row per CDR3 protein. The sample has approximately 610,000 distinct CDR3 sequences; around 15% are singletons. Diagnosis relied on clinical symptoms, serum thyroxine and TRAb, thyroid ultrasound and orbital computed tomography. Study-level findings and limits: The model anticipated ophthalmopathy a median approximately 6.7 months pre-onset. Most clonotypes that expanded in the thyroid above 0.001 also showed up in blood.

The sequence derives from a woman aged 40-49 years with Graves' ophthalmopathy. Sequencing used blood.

The CDR3 here is CASGSGGGQPQHF. CDR3 DNA sequence: TGTGCCAGCGGATCAGGGGGCGGGCAGCCCCAGCATTTT. The chain combines TRBV2 with TRBJ1-5; 8 bases are a match to TRBD1. Germline V gene data show CDR1 as SNHLY and CDR2 as FYNNEI. J gave up 7 bases and V 8 bases, and 7 bases lay outside the gene matches. CDR3 length equals 13 residues.